These 14 T cell receptor beta chains share one sample of origin, sequenced in a study of Ad26.COV2.S vaccination and SARS-CoV-2 variants. Libraries were prepared by immunoSEQ multiplex PCR; TCRdb keeps only in-frame clonotypes and omits some of them. The sample lists around 300,000 clones; about 90% were seen once. Treatment defined: about 20 received Ad26.COV2.S at low or high dose, single or two shots; about five received placebo; per-sample allocation not given. Day 63 after the first vaccine or placebo injection was the time point for sampling. The source was peripheral blood, collected in a trial of Ad26.COV2.S vaccine versus placebo. The receptors originated from a person between 18 and 59 years old who received the Ad26.COV2.S COVID-19 vaccine or a placebo.

The J gene is TRBJ1-2, the V gene TRBV7-2, with D unresolved. The CDR3 is 13 amino acids. Trimming removed 3 bases from V and 5 bases from J, with 10 bases in between. Germline V lookup: CDR1 SGHTA, CDR2 FQGNSA. This CDR3 reads CASSFETAYGYTF. CDR3 DNA: TGTGCCAGCAGCTTCGAGACCGCGTATGGCTACACCTTC.

This clone is a singleton in its sample. This chain connects TRBV10-3 to TRBJ2-1; 9 bases are shared with TRBD2. The CDR3 consists of 14 residues. V lost 7 bases to trimming and J lost 9 bases; unmatched junction nucleotides: 10. Germline loops: CDR1 ENHRY, CDR2 SYGVKD. CDR3 protein: CAITRGSGRGEQFF. CDR3 in DNA: TGTGCCATCACCCGGGGTAGCGGGAGAGGTGAGCAGTTCTTC.

Only one count was recorded for this clone. The V and J genes are TRBV3-1 (or the pseudogene TRBV3-2) and TRBJ2-7, with D maybe TRBD2 (6 bases). The CDR3 spans 16 residues. V dropped 0 bases and J dropped 3 bases, with 15 bases sitting between them. In germline, CDR1 is LGHDT, CDR2 YNNKEL (reference sequence). The CDR3 protein is CASSQESSVDYYEQYF. CDR3 bases: TGTGCCAGCAGCCAAGAGTCTAGCGTGGATTACTACGAGCAGTACTTC.

The sample holds a few counts of this clone. This sequence joins TRBV4-3 and TRBJ2-1, with D maybe TRBD2 (6 bases). V was trimmed by 2 bases and J by 2 bases, leaving 13 bases between them. The CDR3 loop spans 16 amino acids. Germline CDR1 is LGHNA and CDR2 is YSLEER. The CDR3 loop reads CASSQHHAGPYNEQFF. CDR3 coding DNA: TGCGCCAGCAGCCAACATCACGCGGGACCCTACAATGAGCAGTTCTTC.

Worth noting for this clone: This sample also contains other DNA sequences that code for the same CDR3. The genes are TRBV18 and TRBJ1-1; maybe TRBD1 (5 bases). Germline CDR1 reads KGHSH; CDR2 reads LQKENI. This CDR3 is built from 13 residues. Trimming pared 3 bases from V and 4 bases from J, leaving 9 bases between. CDR3 nucleotides: TGTGCCAGCTCACCGGGGGAAGGCACTGAAGCTTTCTTT. Translated, it gives CASSPGEGTEAFF.

The chain recombines TRBV11-2 with TRBJ2-1; D might be TRBD1 (5 bases). Per germline, CDR1 SGHAT and CDR2 FQNNGV. This CDR3 is 11 amino acids long. V gave up 1 base and J gave up 11 bases, with 6 bases separating them. CDR3 sequence (DNA): TGTGCCAGCAGCTTAGCAGGGAAGCAGTTCTTC. Protein sequence: CASSLAGKQFF.

This rearrangement joins TRBV7-9 to TRBJ1-4, with TRBD1 identical over 7 bases. After removal of 6 bases from V and 4 bases from J, the junction contained 8 bases not matched to a gene. This CDR3 has 15 residues. Germline CDR1 and CDR2: SEHNR and FQNEAQ (reference sequence). CDR3 in DNA: TGTGCCAGCAGTCGGGTACAGGGGAATAATGAAAAACTGTTTTTT. This codes for CASSRVQGNNEKLFF.

The count of this clone is one. This chain links TRBV4-2 with TRBJ1-2; D possibly corresponds to TRBD1 (5 bases). The germline CDR1 and CDR2 sequences are LGHNA and YNFKEQ. The CDR3 is made up of 13 amino acids. V was clipped by 0 bases and J by 5 bases, with 7 bases between them. The CDR3 spells CASSQEAGYGYTF. The CDR3 nucleotides are TGTGCCAGCAGCCAAGAGGCAGGGTATGGCTACACCTTC.

The chain couples TRBV28 to TRBJ2-7; TRBD2 agrees at 7 bases. Germline CDR1 MDHEN, CDR2 SYDVKM. With 5 bases clipped from V and 5 bases from J, the junction kept 12 bases outside the gene matches. The CDR3 has 15 residues. In DNA form, the CDR3 reads TGTGCCAGCAGTCTTGACGTAGCGGGCACGGACGAGCAGTACGTC. It encodes CASSLDVAGTDEQYV.

The chain is built from TRBV18 and TRBJ2-5; D remains ambiguous. V was shortened by 3 bases and J by 1 base, with 9 bases between the two germline ends. From germline, CDR1 is KGHSH and CDR2 LQKENI. This CDR3 comprises 14 residues. CDR3 nucleotide sequence: TGTGCCAGCTCACCGACCTCCTCCCAAGAGACCCAGTACTTC. Protein product: CASSPTSSQETQYF.

This chain connects TRBV19 to TRBJ1-5; D remains ambiguous. Germline lookup yields CDR1 LNHDA and CDR2 SQIVND (reference sequence). This CDR3 has 15 amino acids. V lost 5 bases and J lost 3, with 14 bases in between. CDR3 DNA: TGTGCCAGTAGTTGGAGGGCCAACTCCAATCAGCCCCAGCATTTT. Its translation: CASSWRANSNQPQHF. The full variable domain, in which reference TRBV19 and TRBJ1-5 provide the parts outside the CDR3, is DGGITQSPKYLFRKEGQNVTLSCEQNLNHDAMYWYRQDPGQGLRLIYYSQIVNDFQKGDIAEGYSVSREKKESFPLTVTSAQKNPTAFYLCASSWRANSNQPQHFGDGTRLSIL.

The V gene is TRBV7-2, the J gene TRBJ2-1; D might be TRBD2 (5 bases). The V gene's germline CDR1 is SGHTA and CDR2 FQGNSA. CDR3 length: 16 residues. The V and J ends lost 4 bases and 0 bases respectively, with 13 bases between them. The chain's CDR3 is CASSWEWTGSYNEQFF. As DNA, the CDR3 is TGTGCCAGCAGCTGGGAGTGGACTGGCTCCTACAATGAGCAGTTCTTC.

This clone was recorded only once. The genes are TRBV15 and TRBJ1-5; no clear D. Trimming cost V 1 base and J 3 bases, with 7 bases left between them. The CDR3 is 14 amino acids. Germline assignment: CDR1 LNHNV and CDR2 YYDKDF (reference sequence). The CDR3 nucleotides read TGTGCCACCAGCAGAGGCAGAGCCAATCAGCCCCAGCATTTT. Translated: CATSRGRANQPQHF.

V is TRBV27 and J is TRBJ2-3; 8 bases agree with TRBD1. The CDR3 has 16 residues. Trimming cost V 7 bases and J 5 bases; bases outside gene matches: 14. From germline, CDR1 is MNHEY and CDR2 SMNVEV (reference sequence). The CDR3 sequence: CASTDLRGLPQDTQYF. The CDR3 DNA sequence: TGTGCCAGCACCGATCTCAGGGGGCTTCCACAAGATACGCAGTATTTT.